This T cell receptor beta chain was captured in a study of T cells expressing NK-cell markers. General study results and limits: Researchers report these clonotypes also headed the CD3+CD56-NKG2C+ fraction in several donors.

The CDR3 is 15 amino acids. cDNA encoding TCR beta was synthesized via 5'RACE template switching incorporating UMIs. Following a re-call of the 5' RACE reads, TCRdb has one entry per CDR3 protein and lacks DNA. In total, the table holds a few hundred thousand distinct CDR3 sequences. With regard to this clonotype: Its antigen is undetermined.

The TCR sequence derives from a man aged 18 to 69 in good health. Sequenced: blood T cells: a sorted CD56 or NKG2C T cell subset, CD4+ or CD8+ T cells, or bulk PBMC T cells (not recorded which). J is TRBJ2-2 and V is TRBV12-3 or TRBV12-4; the D gene TCRdb calls, TRBD1, cannot be checked with no DNA. The CDR3 protein is CASRTRQGETGELFF.